This T cell receptor (beta chain) was sequenced in a study of cytomegalovirus exposure and HLA in healthy donors (dated 2017 in TCRdb). Regarding the study in general: An earlier analysis of several hundred of the donors reported 250 to 300 Gb of sequence data and 117 million unique TCR beta sequences from about 200 million T cells. An early release covering roughly 580 HLA-typed donors comprised about 300 gigabases of sequencing data and 85 million or so unique TCR sequences. Both class I and class II loci were covered by HLA typing, at four-digit resolution. In the later analysis, no new phenotypic data were used to find candidate immune exposures; instead, reliance was placed on TCR beta sequences and their occurrence across donors. The aim of the study was to test whether cataloging public T cell receptors could identify signatures of past pathogen exposure. The study combined high-throughput TCR immunosequencing, statistical association of individual TCRs with disease status, and machine learning to predict cytomegalovirus infection status. A later analysis re-analyzed previously published TCR beta repertoires from 666 donors and added high-resolution HLA genotyping to study TCR occurrence patterns. Besides the first cohort of approximately 710 subjects, a separate validation cohort made up of around 120 different subjects was used. Donor age, sex, ethnicity and CMV serostatus were compiled alongside the repertoire data. Typing coverage varied by locus: roughly 629-630 donors for A, B, C, DRB1 and DQB1; approximately 500 for DQA1; over 600 for DPA1; under 490 for DPB1. To decide whether each TCR beta V gene segment behaved as functional or pseudogenic, an earlier analysis of approximately 600 of the donors relied on high-throughput TCR beta sequencing. Among around 400 genotyped donors of the cohort, an average of 235,054 unique TCR beta nucleotide sequences were sequenced per donor, roughly 20% of them non-productive. Every repertoire in the discovery cohort had been generated on one and the same sequencing platform. In a later genetic analysis, genome-wide SNP genotypes for about 60% of the 666 donors were used, and that subset was treated as a discovery cohort. About 5 DR-DQ haplotypes were handled as single units for association and clustering, since linkage in the cohort was strong. The study used immunosequencing to profile the T cell repertoires of approximately 630 subjects and linked those repertoires to cytomegalovirus serostatus. Of the roughly 400 genotyped donors, over 70% fell in the genetic ancestry cluster associated with self-reported Caucasian donors.

To prepare the library, the immunoSEQ multiplex PCR assay was applied. For the multiplex PCR, a mixture combining 60 forward primers for TCR Vbeta segments and 13 reverse primers for TCR Jbeta segments was used. The CDR3 region of rearranged TCR beta genes was amplified from genomic DNA by a multiplex PCR assay. On the Illumina HiSeq System, the amplified TCR beta libraries were sequenced as 87-base-pair reads. The authors processed their data as follows. A later analysis counted some 74 million unique TCR beta chains across the 666 repertoires, and some 11 million of these chains were shared by at least two donors. To remove PCR and sequencing errors, raw reads were error-corrected and collapsed into unique sequences using a nearest-neighbor algorithm that merged closely related sequences. V, D and J gene segments were assigned by aligning CDR3 sequences to IMGT reference sequences. For a sequence to be retained, a match of at least six nucleotides was required to both a V gene segment and a J gene segment. Rearrangements were called productive when the CDR3 lacked stop codons and stayed in frame with V and J; all others were non-productive. CDR3 was defined according to IMGT convention as the region running from the second conserved V-encoded cysteine to the conserved J-encoded phenylalanine. In an earlier analysis of 550 to 650 of the donors, sequences lacking an unambiguous match to a single V gene segment were excluded. An earlier analysis of 587 of the donors classified V segments as functional when productive rearrangements were above 56.7% and as segregating when the standard deviation between donors was above 5%. A statistical classification framework was built to diagnose cytomegalovirus status from the catalog of TCR beta chain sequences. In a later analysis, TCR nucleotide sequences were compared against IMGT/GENE-DB human TR gene sequences so that V and J genes could be assigned. A later analysis assigned CDR3 sequences and most-parsimonious VDJ recombination scenarios with the TCRdist pipeline. In a later analysis, each TCR beta chain was defined by its CDR3 amino acid sequence together with its V-gene family, and reads lacking a unique V-gene family were excluded. In a later analysis, around 650 highly shared, low-generation-probability nucleotide sequences were removed to address suspected cross-contamination and a sequencing artifact. In a later analysis, a clonal expansion index was calculated for each public chain from normalized within-repertoire ranks of inferred template counts. In a later analysis, generation probabilities were computed with a VDJ recombination model fitted to out-of-frame rearrangements, and the resulting probabilities were checked against IGoR. A later analysis scored TCR-TCR, TCR-HLA and TCR-CMV co-occurrence with hypergeometric tests, applying a repertoire-size bias correction to TCR pairs. A later analysis estimated false discovery rates by permuting HLA or CMV assignments 20 times. In a later analysis, co-occurring TCRs were grouped using DBSCAN, and TCRdist sequence similarity was added for clustering within HLA-allele-positive subsets. For co-occurrence clustering, repertoires with fewer than 30,000 or more than 120,000 public chains were excluded, along with roughly five repertoires with anomalous nucleotide sharing. In its TCRdb copy, this immuneACCESS table keeps in-frame sequences only and misses some clones. Where compared with another copy, unresolved V genes explain less than half of these, and the others have no known cause. V and J calls and clone size are copied from that table; D and trimming were computed from the DNA. Across this sample there are approximately 150,000 clones, with about three quarters seen only once. Together, the top ten hold less than 8% of the sample.

Points on this clone: Its antigen is still unknown. One base away there is no much larger clone; base qualities are not given.

The paper's findings and limits, for the study overall: In a later analysis, several top co-occurrence clusters were reported to appear linked to parvovirus B19, influenza, CMV and Epstein-Barr virus. Because HLA typing was missing for some donors at each locus, association tests included only the typed subset. The authors suggested that the approach could potentially be generalized to other disease states and immunological phenotypes. When HLA alleles, especially DR and DQ, strongly co-occurred, TCR associations were difficult to assign to individual alleles. Most TCR sequences were seen in very few donors, while some public TCRs were found in many individuals. In a later analysis, most CMV-associated TCR beta chains were found to appear HLA-restricted, with HLA associations seemingly driven largely by CMV exposure. A total of 150 to 200 TCR beta chains were listed by the study as associated with cytomegalovirus. In vitro tests confirmed that a few of the cytomegalovirus-associated TCR beta chains recognize cytomegalovirus antigens. In this cohort, only TCR beta chains were sequenced, and detectable features were limited by the absence of alpha or paired-chain data. Because counts were too low, about 18 rarely observed V segments, including chromosome 9 orphons, were left out of the earlier analysis of roughly 600 of the donors. In a later analysis, HLA-associated TCR beta chains were found to be more clonally expanded and to have lower generation probabilities than equally common non-associated chains. An earlier analysis of approximately 590 of the donors showed that most TCR beta V segments appeared in productive rearrangements either about 90% or about 30% of the time, which broadly matched IMGT annotations. A further reported finding was that TCR beta sequences accurately predicted the HLA-A and HLA-B alleles for most subjects in the first cohort. The presence/absence analyses assumed that sequencing depth was roughly uniform across donors, and that assumption may not be true. The classifier was reported to diagnose cytomegalovirus status with high specificity and sensitivity in both the original cohort and the validation cohort. According to a later genetic analysis, donors in an Asian-associated ancestry cluster had fewer N-insertions in productive TCRs than the approximately 700-donor mean. A later genetic analysis associated a missense DCLRE1C variant with V-gene and J-gene trimming of TCR beta chains, and an independent cohort replicated the association. A group of highly shared sequence variants was considered likely to be a technical artifact of the sequencing pipeline. Correlated functional status among segregating V segments might reflect linkage disequilibrium, but an unknown experimental factor could not be ruled out. In a later analysis, TCR association rates were found to vary across HLA loci, with the most associated TCRs seen for DRB1 alleles and the fewest for HLA-C alleles. CMV serostatus was the only immune exposure information available for the cohort. In a later analysis, about 17,000 TCR beta sequences were associated with specific HLA alleles at a false discovery rate of 0.05.

The cohort was made up of approximately 670 healthy bone marrow donors. At the time of sampling, all cohort members were nominally healthy, though unrecorded immune exposures were likely present. The donor tested CMV seropositive, placing the donor among the approximately 310 seropositive members of the cohort. A peripheral blood sample was collected from each donor, and TCR beta sequencing was performed on peripheral blood mononuclear cells. The Qiagen DNeasy Blood Extraction Kit was used to extract genomic DNA from the blood cell samples. The clonotype originates from a middle-aged man in good health and CMV-seropositive. Sequenced: PBMCs.

The sequence in DNA is TGTGCCAGCAGTTTGGAAGCGGGAGGGCCCTACGAGCAGTACTTC. Its translation is CASSLEAGGPYEQYF. The chain couples TRBV27 to TRBJ2-7; the junction holds 10 bases that match TRBD2. From its cysteine to its phenylalanine, the CDR3 spans 15 amino acids. CDR3 DNA only is kept here, 45 bases in frame from base 1. Relative to germline, V is missing 3 bases and J is missing 2 bases, with 4 bases of the junction outside any gene match. For CDR1 and CDR2, the germline V gene (reference sequence) lists MNHEY and SMNVEV.